These T cell receptor beta chains were read from a single sample in a study of T cells after posttransplantation cyclophosphamide. Clones were sequenced by immunoSEQ multiplex PCR, and TCRdb holds only the in-frame ones, with some missing. The sample shows under 7,500 clones, 81% of them seen only once. The sequencing used PBMCs, collected after allogeneic stem cell transplant with posttransplant cyclophosphamide. The source is a female patient between 50 and 60 years old who received an allogeneic stem cell transplant from a related donor, was CMV-positive, and had no GVHD. Some T cells may be supplied by the graft donor. Each CDR3 is given without its conserved first and last residue.

J	V	CDR3
TRBJ2-3	TRBV18	ASSPSQGSTDTQY
TRBJ2-7	TRBV19	ASSTQSYEQY
TRBJ1-2	TRBV28	ASSFGGSKNAYT
TRBJ2-1	TRBV28	ASSSPDFASYNEQF
TRBJ1-2	TRBV6-6	ASSPLDRVTNYGYT
TRBJ2-1	TRBV5-1	ASKDVQEGEQF
TRBJ2-1	TRBV7-2	ASTIGLAAYNEQF
TRBJ1-4	TRBV28	ASSFPQRTGRGEKLF
TRBJ1-3	TRBV7-2	ASSLGGQASGNTIY
TRBJ2-1	TRBV7-7	ASSLAPPVEGGGNEQF
TRBJ1-1	TRBV7-3	ASSASTGLNTEAF
.	TRBV19	ASSGTRVYEQY
TRBJ2-3	TRBV5-1	ASSRGLAGGPGGTQY
TRBJ1-2	TRBV6-1	ASRLGQLNYGYT
TRBJ1-2	TRBV27	ASSLSLSNYGYT
TRBJ1-5	TRBV6-5	ASSPNRGNQPQH
TRBJ1-5	TRBV7-6	ASSSIPGNQPQH
TRBJ2-7	TRBV5-6	ASSLGDSSYEQY
TRBJ1-2	TRBV29-1	SVEDGAAYGYT
TRBJ1-1	TRBV28	ASSHDRGRVNTEAF
TRBJ2-3	TRBV6-5	ASSRGGATDTQY
TRBJ1-1	TRBV5-6	ASSPTIMNGDVNTEAF
TRBJ2-7	TRBV5-6	ASSLAVTNAQY
TRBJ1-1	TRBV28	ASLGTGGYGDTEAF
TRBJ2-3	TRBV5-1	ASSRGTNTDTQY
TRBJ2-7	TRBV6-1	ATRGSAYEQY
TRBJ1-3	TRBV7-9	ASSFPDRGSSGNTIY
TRBJ1-3	TRBV2	ASSDRGAAGNTIY
TRBJ1-6	TRBV7-3	ASSRSTGNNSPLH
TRBJ2-7	TRBV12-5	ASGLPGGIYEQY
TRBJ2-6	TRBV7-9	ASSLGGAGGANVLT
TRBJ2-7	TRBV4-1	ASSQEASGSLEQY
TRBJ2-7	TRBV6-5	ASTRLAGGYEQY
TRBJ2-5	TRBV13	ASSLGTGDDETQY
TRBJ2-2	TRBV9	ASSANGGELF
TRBJ2-1	TRBV6-6	ASLGGGNNEQF
TRBJ1-5	TRBV27	ASSLRGNNQPQH
TRBJ2-3	TRBV5-1	ASSKLVGGDTQY
TRBJ1-1	TRBV5-1	ASRTDRSNTEAF
TRBJ2-7	TRBV7-9	ASSIVQGDPYEQY
TRBJ2-7	TRBV10-1	ASSSGDSPYEQY
TRBJ2-5	TRBV19	ASSIVAGMVRETQY
TRBJ1-2	TRBV7-2	ASRLTPGQGAWGYT
TRBJ1-6	TRBV19	ASSAHPGTENNSPLH
TRBJ2-3	TRBV19	ASSMVAEASTDTQY